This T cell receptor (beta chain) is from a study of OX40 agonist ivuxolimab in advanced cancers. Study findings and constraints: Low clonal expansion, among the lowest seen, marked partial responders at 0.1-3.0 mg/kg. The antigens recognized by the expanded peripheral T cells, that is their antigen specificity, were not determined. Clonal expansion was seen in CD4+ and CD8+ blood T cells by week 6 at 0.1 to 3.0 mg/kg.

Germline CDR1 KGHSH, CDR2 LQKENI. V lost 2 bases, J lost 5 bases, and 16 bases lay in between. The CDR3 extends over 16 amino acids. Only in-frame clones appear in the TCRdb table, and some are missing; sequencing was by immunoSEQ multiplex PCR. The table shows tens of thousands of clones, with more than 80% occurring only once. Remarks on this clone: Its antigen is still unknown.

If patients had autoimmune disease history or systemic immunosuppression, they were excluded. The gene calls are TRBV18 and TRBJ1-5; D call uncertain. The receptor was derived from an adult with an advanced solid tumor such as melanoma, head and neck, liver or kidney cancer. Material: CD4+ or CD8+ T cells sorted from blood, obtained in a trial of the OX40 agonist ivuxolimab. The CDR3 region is CASSPSRAGFDQPQHF. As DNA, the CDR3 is TGTGCCAGCTCACCATCGCGGGCTGGATTCGATCAGCCCCAGCATTTT.